This is a list of T cell receptor beta chains from one sample in a study of CXCR3-negative and CXCR3-positive naive CD8 T cells. TCRdb re-called the 5' RACE reads and gives one entry per CDR3 protein, without DNA. There are thousands of distinct CDR3 sequences in the sample, with 2% to 2.5% held by the top ten. Sequenced input: naive CXCR3- CD8+ T cells from blood. The receptors stem from a human donor in good health. Some clones in this sample may be carry-over from other donors' samples. Both conserved end residues are part of each CDR3. The listing skips clone size in some rows; elsewhere it reads once, few, many or a size class.

J | V | size | CDR3
TRBJ1-1 | TRBV5-1 | medium-sized | CASSLSRNTEAFF
TRBJ2-3 | TRBV7-8 | medium-sized | CASSAGGIAGFNTDTQYF
TRBJ2-5 | TRBV20-1 | NA | CSAISTFGTSGQETQYF
TRBJ1-1 | TRBV29-1 | NA | CSVFVGQLNTEAFF
TRBJ2-7 | TRBV11-2 | NA | CASSFGLADSYEQYF
TRBJ2-1 | TRBV13 | medium-sized | CASSLEVPGTSGGLEQFF
TRBJ2-3 | TRBV29-1 | NA | CSVEPRDQGTDTQYF
TRBJ1-5 | TRBV7-9 | medium-sized | CASTGGTVNQPQHF
TRBJ2-2 | TRBV11-1 | NA | CASTGLAGNTGELFF
TRBJ2-6 | TRBV29-1 | NA | CSVESPPSSGANVLTF
TRBJ2-5 | TRBV29-1 | NA | CSVEKASGPETQYF
TRBJ2-1 | TRBV21-1 | medium-sized | CASSTSQGDEQFF
TRBJ2-3 | TRBV20-1 | NA | CSARAPVWTDTQYF
TRBJ2-7 | TRBV2 | NA | CASSVMRGQYEQYF
TRBJ1-5 | TRBV20-1 | medium-sized | CSARDLQRQPQHF
TRBJ2-1 | TRBV7-8 | NA | CASSSPLDSNNEQFF
TRBJ2-3 | TRBV6-5 | medium-sized | CASSSQVPTDTQYF
TRBJ2-7 | TRBV29-1 | NA | CSVAYWTSGTYEQYF
TRBJ2-2 | TRBV29-1 | NA | CSVGSAVTGELFF
TRBJ2-5 | TRBV3-1 | NA | CASSPGLVTGKETQYF
TRBJ1-1 | TRBV14 | medium-sized | CASSQSAGDTEAFF
TRBJ2-5 | TRBV20-1 | NA | CSAETQGGEETQYF
TRBJ2-1 | TRBV29-1 | NA | CSVRDSYNEQFF
TRBJ2-3 | TRBV5-1 | medium-sized | CASSPGQGTDTQYF
TRBJ1-1 | TRBV6-5 | NA | CASSSSGVTEAFF
TRBJ1-2 | TRBV7-2 | medium-sized | CASSPPRGQGGYGYTF
TRBJ1-2 | TRBV29-1 | NA | CSVERDLDYGYTF
TRBJ2-5 | TRBV11-2 | NA | CASSTPYQETQYF
TRBJ2-1 | TRBV7-9 | NA | CASSLTGGYYNEQFF
TRBJ2-7 | TRBV19 | NA | CASSAAGYEQYF
TRBJ2-3 | TRBV12-3/TRBV12-4 | NA | CASSPVTGGLDTQYF
TRBJ2-1 | TRBV29-1 | NA | CSGGTDRGPYNEQFF
TRBJ2-3 | TRBV29-1 | NA | CSVEGAAGRHTDTQYF
TRBJ2-7 | TRBV20-1 | medium-sized | CSARDMSGRYEQYF
TRBJ2-7 | TRBV28 | medium-sized | CASSPPRQAKYF
TRBJ2-3 | TRBV25-1 | NA | CASSRGLGLDTQYF
TRBJ2-3 | TRBV20-1 | medium-sized | CSARALTPGLAQHTQYF
TRBJ2-1 | TRBV4-3 | NA | CASSQDLASSYNEQFF
TRBJ2-1 | TRBV10-1 | NA | CASSEKGSYNEQFF
TRBJ1-1 | TRBV27 | medium-sized | CASSLSSGWLNTEAFF
TRBJ2-1 | TRBV20-1 | medium-sized | CSARASGKDNEQFF